This T cell receptor beta chain originates from a study of T cells in Graves' hyperthyroidism and ophthalmopathy (dated by TCRdb to the late 2010s). For the wider study: Peripheral blood samples were taken at the time of initial diagnosis, prior to any treatment. After blood sampling, hyperthyroidism patients were treated with methimazole at a starting dose of 30 mg daily, and ophthalmopathy patients were treated with high-dose intravenous methylprednisolone. The study also compared thyroid tissue and blood T-cell repertoires from about 6 Graves' hyperthyroidism patients. An independent validation cohort of around 19 hyperthyroidism patients and more than 15 patients who later progressed to ophthalmopathy tested prospective prediction of ophthalmopathy. To identify distinguishing TCR V-J signatures, a discovery cohort of around 100 patients was used, comprising some 45 with Graves' ophthalmopathy and 57 with stable Graves' hyperthyroidism. According to the paper, TCR Vbeta CDR3 sequencing was carried out on around 140 peripheral blood samples, which came from 40 to 45 ophthalmopathy, roughly 75 hyperthyroidism and around 17 progressor patients. For training and testing, the 100 or so patients in the discovery cohort were randomly divided in a 7:3 ratio.

Of note for this clonotype: The antigen it recognizes is unknown. Base qualities were left out, and no much larger clone turns up one base away.

The CDR3 numbers 14 residues from cysteine through phenylalanine. The retained sequence is limited to the CDR3, 42 bases, with the frame set at the first base. The germline V gene supplies CDR1 SQVTM and CDR2 ANQGSEA. The junction shows trimming of 5 bases on V and 3 bases on J, and the gene matches do not reach 8 bases of it. A patient counted as having stable Graves' hyperthyroidism if no progression to ophthalmopathy occurred over 18 months of follow-up. Hyperthyroidism patients were aged 18 to 65 years and newly diagnosed, with disease duration of less than 2 months. Patients with uncontrolled infections, other autoimmune diseases, pregnancy or lactation were excluded. Diagnoses relied on clinical symptoms, serum thyroxine and TRAb, thyroid ultrasound and orbital computed tomography. PBMCs were separated from under 12 ml of fresh peripheral blood using Ficoll-Paque density gradient centrifugation. Total RNA was extracted using Trizol reagent, and RNA quality was assessed on an Agilent 2100 Bioanalyzer.

Results the study describes overall, beyond this receptor: In validation, the model predicted progression to ophthalmopathy with approximately 71% sensitivity and 72% to 85% specificity, a median of 6.5 months before onset. No statistical method was used to fix the sample size in advance, and group allocation was not hidden from the investigators. In cross-validation, a model built on a 13 V-J signature told ophthalmopathy apart from stable hyperthyroidism with 85% to 90% sensitivity and roughly 81% specificity, and in testing the same model reached 80%/75%. Most expanded thyroid clonotypes (frequency above 0.001) were also detected in blood, a finding suggesting that blood repertoires may reflect thyroid immune responses.

The TCR beta CDR3 regions were amplified from the RNA transcripts. The first round of RT-PCR for the TCR CDR3 was performed with the HTBI primer set and the Qiagen OneStep RT-PCR kit. The libraries were constructed in a second round of multiplex PCR and then size-selected and purified. Sequencing of the libraries was done on an Illumina HiSeq2000 using paired-end 100 bp reads. The original methods were these. SOAPnuke was used to process the raw data, removing reads that contained adapters or uncalled bases, had a mean Phred below 15, or lacked an exact match to the constant primer or identifier. COPE v1.2.5 was used to merge high-quality paired reads, and clonotypes were defined as unique nucleotide sequences. Clonotypes were aligned to IMGT TRBV, TRBD and TRBJ reference segments using MiTCR v1.1. Analysis was restricted to V-J combinations with a frequency above 0.0001, which covered roughly 99% of repertoires. The TCS score was defined as the ratio of F50 (clonal expansion) to E x V (chaos), calculated using BLOSUM62-based TCRdist between CDR3 peptides within each V-J. Welch's t-statistics and random forest reduced several hundred V-J features to 10 to 15, which were used in a naive Bayes classifier (R e1071). TCRdb took the public reads, trimmed them with fastp at Q25, ran MiXCR for clone calling and kept in-frame beta chains. When rows share a CDR3 protein, they turn into one entry using the most common DNA and genes. What appears here as the V and J calls and clone size reflects TCRdb's work, not the paper's. Across this sample there are approximately 330,000 distinct CDR3 sequences, with 21% seen only once. The leading ten clones occupy 50% of the sample.

The chain is assembled from TRBV29-1 and TRBJ1-2, with 8 middle bases fitting TRBD1. The TCR was taken from a woman between 45 and 65 years old with Graves' hyperthyroidism. The source material was blood. CDR3 reads: CSVRNGQGDYGYTF. The DNA is as follows: TGCAGCGTTCGGAACGGACAGGGCGACTATGGCTACACCTTC.